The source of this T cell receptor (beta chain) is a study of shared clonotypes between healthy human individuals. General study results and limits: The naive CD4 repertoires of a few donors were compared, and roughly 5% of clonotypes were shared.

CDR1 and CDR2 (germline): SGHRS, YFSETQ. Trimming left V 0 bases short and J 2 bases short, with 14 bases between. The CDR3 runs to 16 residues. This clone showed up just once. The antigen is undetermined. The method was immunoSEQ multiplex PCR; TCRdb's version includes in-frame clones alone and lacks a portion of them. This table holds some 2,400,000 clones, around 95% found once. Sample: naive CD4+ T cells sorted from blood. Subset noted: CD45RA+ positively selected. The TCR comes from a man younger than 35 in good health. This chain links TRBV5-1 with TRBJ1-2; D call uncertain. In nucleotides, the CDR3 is TGCGCCAGCAGCTTGGCCGATGGGGTGGCGAACTATGGCTACACCTTC. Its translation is CASSLADGVANYGYTF.